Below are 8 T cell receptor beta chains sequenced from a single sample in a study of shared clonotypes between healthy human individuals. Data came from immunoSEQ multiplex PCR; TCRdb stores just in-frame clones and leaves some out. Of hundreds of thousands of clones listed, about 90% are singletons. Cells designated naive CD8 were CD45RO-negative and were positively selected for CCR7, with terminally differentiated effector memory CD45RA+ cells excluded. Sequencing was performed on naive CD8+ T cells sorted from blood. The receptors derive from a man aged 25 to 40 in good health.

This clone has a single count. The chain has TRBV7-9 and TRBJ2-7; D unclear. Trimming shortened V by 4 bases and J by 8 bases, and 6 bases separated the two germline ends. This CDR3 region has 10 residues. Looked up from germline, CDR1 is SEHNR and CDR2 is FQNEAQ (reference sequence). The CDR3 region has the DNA TGTGCCAGCAGCTCGACGAAGCAGTACTTC. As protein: CASSSTKQYF.

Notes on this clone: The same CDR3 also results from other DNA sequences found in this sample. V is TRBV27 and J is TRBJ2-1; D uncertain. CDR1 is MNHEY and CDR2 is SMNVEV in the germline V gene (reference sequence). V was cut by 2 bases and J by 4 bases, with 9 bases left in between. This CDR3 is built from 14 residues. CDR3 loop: CASSLGSPYNEQFF. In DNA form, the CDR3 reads TGTGCCAGCAGTTTAGGGTCCCCATACAATGAGCAGTTCTTC.

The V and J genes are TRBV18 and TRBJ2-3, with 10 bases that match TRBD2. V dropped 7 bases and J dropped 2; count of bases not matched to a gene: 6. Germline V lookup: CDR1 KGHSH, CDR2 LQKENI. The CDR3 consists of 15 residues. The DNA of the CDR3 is TGTGCCAGCTGGAAGCGGGAGGGCGTCACAGATACGCAGTATTTT. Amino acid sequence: CASWKREGVTDTQYF. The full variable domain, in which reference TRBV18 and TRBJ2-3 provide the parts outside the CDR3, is NAGVMQNPRHLVRRRGQEARLRCSPMKGHSHVYWYRQLPEEGLKFMVYLQKENIIDESGMPKERFSAEFPKEGPSILRIQQVVRGDSAAYFCASWKREGVTDTQYFGPGTRLTVL.

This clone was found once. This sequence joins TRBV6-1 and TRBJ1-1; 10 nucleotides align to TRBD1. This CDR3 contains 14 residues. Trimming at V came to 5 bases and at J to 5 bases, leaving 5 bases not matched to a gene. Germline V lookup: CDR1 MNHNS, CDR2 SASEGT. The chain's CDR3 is CASSPGTGVTEAFF. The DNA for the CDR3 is TGTGCCAGCAGTCCCGGGACAGGGGTTACTGAAGCTTTCTTT.

Written as DNA, the CDR3 is TGTGCCAGCAATGCTCCATCAAGGGGTATCGGGGAGCTGTTTTTT. This codes for CASNAPSRGIGELFF. The gene calls are TRBV11-2 and TRBJ2-2; TRBD1 might be the D (5 bases). CDR3 size: 15 residues. Trimming took 7 bases from V and 7 from J, leaving 19 bases between them. Germline V gene data show CDR1 as SGHAT and CDR2 as FQNNGV.

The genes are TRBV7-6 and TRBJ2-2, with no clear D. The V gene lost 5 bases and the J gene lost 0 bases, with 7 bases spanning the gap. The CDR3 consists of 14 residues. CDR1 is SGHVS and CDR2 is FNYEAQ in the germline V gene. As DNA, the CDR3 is TGTGCCAGCAGCATTAGAGCGAACACCGGGGAGCTGTTTTTT. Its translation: CASSIRANTGELFF.

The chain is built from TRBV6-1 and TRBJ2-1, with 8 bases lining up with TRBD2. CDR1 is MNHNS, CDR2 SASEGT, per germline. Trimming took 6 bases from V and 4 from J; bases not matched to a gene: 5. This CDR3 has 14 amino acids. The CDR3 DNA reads TGTGCCAGCAGAACTAGCGGACTTTACAATGAGCAGTTCTTC. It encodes CASRTSGLYNEQFF.

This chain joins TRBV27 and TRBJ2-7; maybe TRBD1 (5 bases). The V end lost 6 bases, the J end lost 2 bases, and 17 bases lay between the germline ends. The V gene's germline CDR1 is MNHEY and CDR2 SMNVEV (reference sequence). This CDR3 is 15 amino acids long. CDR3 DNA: TGTGCCAGCAGCCGAAGGGGAACCCCTCCCTACGAGCAGTACTTC. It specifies CASSRRGTPPYEQYF.